The 21 T cell receptor beta chains below all came from one sample that was sequenced in a study of T-cell reconstitution after alpha-beta-depleted transplantation in children. A TCRbeta library incorporating unique molecular identifiers was prepared. TCRdb re-called the PCR reads through MiXCR, storing one row per CDR3 protein. This sample carries more than 400,000 distinct CDR3 sequences, 43% of them seen once, and the ten largest clones take under 30%. The specimen was PBMCs, collected before TCRalphabeta/CD19-depleted stem cell transplant. The receptors originated from a girl aged 2 to 10 with aplastic anemia, due to receive a stem cell transplant.

CDR3 loop: CASSVATGSEQYF. The CDR3 DNA reads as TGTGCCAGCAGCGTAGCGACAGGATCCGAGCAGTACTTC. J is TRBJ2-7 and V is TRBV9; D is possibly TRBD1 (6 bases). CDR3 size: 13 residues. Germline CDR1 and CDR2: SGDLS and YYNGEE. V was cut by 0 bases and J by 6 bases, with 10 bases left in between. Full variable domain (outside the CDR3, taken from reference TRBV9 and TRBJ2-7): DSGVTQTPKHLITATGQRVTLRCSPRSGDLSVYWYQQSLDQGLQFLIQYYNGEERAKGNILERFSAQQFPDLHSELNLSSLELGDSALYFCASSVATGSEQYFGPGTRLTVT.

V and J are TRBV5-1 and TRBJ2-5; 7 bases are shared with TRBD1. The CDR3 runs 15 residues. Germline CDR1 and CDR2: SGHRS and YFSETQ. The V and J ends lost 0 bases and 5 bases, in that order; junction bases with no gene match: 7. The CDR3 is CASSLAEGAGETQYF. CDR3 bases: TGCGCCAGCAGCTTGGCAGAGGGGGCCGGTGAGACCCAGTACTTC.

This sequence joins TRBV27 and TRBJ2-1; no clear D. The germline V gene encodes CDR1 MNHEY and CDR2 SMNVEV (reference sequence). Trimming removed 3 bases from V and 9 bases from J, with 6 bases in between. The CDR3 consists of 11 residues. In DNA form, the CDR3 reads TGTGCCAGCAGTTTGTGGGGTGAGCAGTTCTTC. It translates to CASSLWGEQFF.

The chain couples TRBV20-1 to TRBJ2-3; weak D call: TRBD2 (6 bases). V was clipped by 2 bases and J by 5 bases, with 17 bases between them. Germline lookup yields CDR1 DFQATT and CDR2 SNEGSKA (reference sequence). The CDR3 loop spans 15 amino acids. CDR3 protein: CSARRTTREIDTQYF. CDR3 bases: TGCAGTGCTAGAAGGACTACTCGGGAGATAGATACGCAGTATTTT.

The chain recombines TRBV20-1 with TRBJ2-2, with a weak D call TRBD1 (6 bases). The V and J ends lost 6 bases and 3 bases respectively, with 14 bases between them. This CDR3 region has 14 residues. The germline V gene encodes CDR1 DFQATT and CDR2 SNEGSKA (reference sequence). The CDR3 DNA sequence: TGCAGTGCACAGGGCAGGGGCGACACCGGGGAGCTGTTTTTT. Its protein is CSAQGRGDTGELFF.

Remarks on this clonotype: This may come from a read error, since a much larger clone is one base off. The V call is TRBV5-1, the J call TRBJ2-7, with TRBD1 as a possible D gene (5 bases). The CDR3 extends over 15 amino acids. CDR1 and CDR2 (germline): SGHRS, YFSETQ. CDR3 sequence: CAISLVSGPTYEQYF. The CDR3 DNA is TGCGCCATCAGCTTGGTTTCAGGGCCGACCTACGAGCAGTACTTC.

V usage is TRBV10-3 and J usage is TRBJ1-3, with D possibly TRBD1 on 6 matching bases. This CDR3 spans 13 amino acids. Germline lookup yields CDR1 ENHRY and CDR2 SYGVKD. Trimming removed 3 bases at V and 9 bases at J, with 12 bases between. The CDR3 is CAISDSTGPTIYF. The CDR3 nucleotides are TGTGCCATCAGTGACAGTACAGGGCCCACCATATATTTT.

This clonotype was counted between two and nine times. The rearrangement uses TRBV15 and TRBJ2-7, with 11 bases matching TRBD2. V trimming: 10 bases; J trimming: 9 bases; junction bases outside the gene matches: 11. The CDR3 covers 13 residues. Germline CDR1 is LNHNV and CDR2 is YYDKDF (reference sequence). The CDR3 loop is CAIGTSGPGVQYF. The DNA of the CDR3 is TGTGCCATAGGGACTAGCGGACCTGGGGTGCAGTACTTC. The full variable domain, its missing parts supplied by reference TRBV15 and TRBJ2-7, is DAMVIQNPRYQVTQFGKPVTLSCSQTLNHNVMYWYQQKSSQAPKLLFHYYDKDFNNEADTPDNFQSRRPNTSFCFLDIRSPGLGDTAMYLCAIGTSGPGVQYFGPGTRLTVT.

This clonotype was counted ten times or more. The rearrangement links TRBV2 to TRBJ2-1; 9 bases are shared with TRBD2. Germline CDR1 and CDR2: SNHLY and FYNNEI. J gave up 5 bases and V 3 bases, and 14 bases lay outside the gene matches. This CDR3 has 18 residues. The CDR3 is CASSDPARLAALDNEQFF. The CDR3 coding sequence is TGTGCCAGCAGTGACCCTGCCCGACTAGCGGCTTTGGACAATGAGCAGTTCTTC.

Points on this clonotype: A much more abundant neighbour one base away suggests this may be a read error. This chain links TRBV14 with TRBJ2-2, with no clear D. The CDR3 loop spans 17 amino acids. V lost 1 base and J 0 bases, leaving 12 bases between the germline ends. Germline CDR1 SGHDN, CDR2 FVKESK. The CDR3 DNA reads TGTGCCAGCAGCCAAGTAAGGGTCGGACCGAACACCGGGGAGCTGTTTTTT. Residues: CASSQVRVGPNTGELFF.

The rearrangement links TRBV7-2 to TRBJ2-1, with a weak D call TRBD2 (6 bases). Looked up from germline, CDR1 is SGHTA and CDR2 is FQGNSA. The CDR3 is made up of 14 amino acids. Trimming took 5 bases from V and 1 from J, leaving 9 bases between them. CDR3 amino acids: CASSRRDSYNEQFF. CDR3 DNA sequence: TGTGCCAGCAGCAGGAGGGATTCCTACAATGAGCAGTTCTTC.

In this sample, this clonotype turned up once. The chain's CDR3 is CSVEGQEETQYF. Here the CDR3 DNA reads TGCAGCGTTGAAGGCCAGGAAGAGACCCAGTACTTC. The V and J genes are TRBV29-1 and TRBJ2-5; no reliable D call. The germline V and J ends were trimmed by 1 base and 3 bases, with 6 bases remaining between them. CDR1 and CDR2 from the germline V gene are SQVTM and ANQGSEA. This CDR3 is 12 amino acids long.

This clonotype was observed many times. The chain joins TRBV25-1 to TRBJ2-1; 10 positions match TRBD1. The V gene's germline CDR1 is MGHDK and CDR2 SYGVNS. The trim removed 5 bases at V and 7 bases at J, leaving 8 bases unmatched. CDR3 size: 15 residues. CDR3 region: CASSSPGTGANEQFF. Here the CDR3 DNA reads TGTGCCAGCAGTTCCCCCGGGACAGGGGCGAATGAGCAGTTCTTC.

This sequence joins TRBV30 and TRBJ2-1; weak D call: TRBD1 (6 bases). Trimming removed 2 bases at V and 6 bases at J, with 11 bases between. This CDR3 has 13 amino acids. In germline, CDR1 is GTSNPN, CDR2 SVGIG (reference sequence). As DNA, the CDR3 is TGTGCCTGGAGTTTTGGCAGGGGCAATGAGCAGTTCTTC. It specifies CAWSFGRGNEQFF.

The sample holds a few counts of this clonotype. V gene TRBV7-2 combines with J gene TRBJ2-1; 10 bases map to TRBD2. V lost 2 bases, J lost 3 bases, and 1 base stayed unmatched. Germline V CDR1 and CDR2: SGHTA, FQGNSA. This CDR3 has 15 amino acids. CDR3 sequence: CASSLKRGGYNEQFF. For the CDR3, the DNA is TGTGCCAGCAGCTTAAAGCGGGGGGGCTACAATGAGCAGTTCTTC.

The chain carries TRBV4-2 and TRBJ2-1; 9 bases agree with TRBD1. In germline, CDR1 is LGHNA, CDR2 YNFKEQ. The CDR3 covers 18 residues. Germline trimming cut 0 bases from V and 0 bases from J; bases unmatched to any gene: 6. The CDR3 DNA is TGTGCCAGCAGCCAAGAAGGGGCGGACAGGGGCTCCTACAATGAGCAGTTCTTC. Translating gives CASSQEGADRGSYNEQFF.

This clonotype was seen many times. This chain links TRBV5-1 with TRBJ2-3; D gene unclear. V gave up 4 bases and J gave up 1 base, with 13 bases separating them. The CDR3 totals 15 residues. Germline V gene data show CDR1 as SGHRS and CDR2 as YFSETQ. CDR3 residues: CASSPTALRTDTQYF. DNA for the CDR3: TGCGCCAGCAGCCCCACGGCCCTCCGCACAGATACGCAGTATTTT.

The CDR3 nucleotides read TGTGCCAGCAGTGACGGACAGGGCCCCTACAATGAGCAGTTCTTC. Translated, it gives CASSDGQGPYNEQFF. The chain has TRBV6-4 and TRBJ2-1, with 8 bases identical to TRBD1. V was clipped by 2 bases and J by 2 bases; unmatched bases: 2. The CDR3 runs 15 residues. Per germline, CDR1 MRHNA and CDR2 SNTAGT.

This clonotype was recorded a few times. The final CDR3 position lacks the conserved phenylalanine or tryptophan, pointing to a likely read error. The V call is TRBV18, the J call TRBJ2-5; TRBD2 matches 9 bases. V lost 6 bases and J lost 3; bases outside the gene matches: 8. This CDR3 is 15 amino acids long. The germline CDR1 and CDR2 sequences are KGHSH and LQKENI. CDR3 in amino acids: CASSHGVAGEETQYL. The CDR3 DNA reads TGTGCCAGCTCCCACGGGGTAGCGGGAGAAGAGACCCAGTACTTG.

V is TRBV7-2 and J is TRBJ2-2; 8 nucleotides agree with TRBD2. From germline, CDR1 is SGHTA and CDR2 FQGNSA. With 1 base clipped from V and 7 bases from J, the junction kept 5 bases outside the gene matches. CDR3 length: 15 residues. The CDR3 reads CASSLVRSGSGELFF. The DNA for the CDR3 is TGTGCCAGCAGCTTAGTCCGGAGCGGGAGCGGGGAGCTGTTTTTT. The complete variable domain, with remaining parts taken from reference TRBV7-2 and TRBJ2-2, reads GAGVSQSPSNKVTEKGKDVELRCDPISGHTALYWYRQSLGQGLEFLIYFQGNSAPDKSGLPSDRFSAERTGGSVSTLTIQRTQQEDSAVYLCASSLVRSGSGELFFGEGSRLTVL.

This chain links TRBV6-5 with TRBJ1-2; no definite D call. The V end lost 5 bases, the J end lost 8 bases, and 18 bases lay between the germline ends. Germline V CDR1 and CDR2: MNHEY, SVGAGI. There are 14 residues in the CDR3. The DNA for the CDR3 is TGTGCCAGCAGTCACGCGAGTGGCGGCGACGGCTACACCTTC. The encoded protein is CASSHASGGDGYTF.